The entry below describes one T cell receptor (beta chain). Antigen unknown. These data originate in a study of cytomegalovirus exposure and HLA in healthy donors. Study findings and constraints: Most TCR sequences showed up rarely, but some public TCRs showed up in many donors.

The PCR employed 60 Vbeta primers together with 13 Jbeta primers. Assay used: immunoSEQ multiplex PCR; TCRdb lists only in-frame clones, some missing. The sample includes roughly 130,000 clones, 80% of them seen just once. Trimming took off 7 bases at V and 7 bases at J, with 14 bases between the two ends. The CDR3 totals 13 residues. Germline V gene sequence: CDR1 SNHLY, CDR2 FYNNEI. The origin of this receptor is a male donor in good health and CMV-seronegative. Sequenced input: PBMCs. V and J are TRBV2 and TRBJ2-1, with no clear D. This CDR3 is CASTFENSNEQFF. CDR3 DNA: TGTGCCAGCACGTTCGAGAATTCTAATGAGCAGTTCTTC.